This T cell receptor (beta chain) was recorded in a study of early T cells in non-severe SARS-CoV-2 infection. Whole-study context: Sequencing used unsorted whole-blood bulk RNA, so chains lack pairing. The study, taken as a whole, reports: Comparison of clonotypes with VDJdb favored anti-spike CD8 responses while missing private and CD4 specificities.

The protocol attached unique molecular identifiers to individual cDNA molecules. TCRdb redid the calling of the 5' RACE reads with MiXCR, one entry per CDR3 protein. This table has 20,000 to 25,000 distinct CDR3 sequences, about 4.7% appearing once. The CDR3 runs 15 residues. The V and J ends lost 5 bases and 4 bases, in that order; junction bases with no gene match: 11. From germline, CDR1 is DFQATT and CDR2 SNEGSKA (reference sequence). On this clonotype: Its antigen is still unknown.

This receptor was taken from an adult who was a healthcare worker with PCR-confirmed SARS-CoV-2 infection or an uninfected control (not recorded which). Input material: whole blood. The chain links TRBV20-1 to TRBJ2-3; 8 bases agree with TRBD2. The CDR3 DNA reads TGCAGTGCTCCGAGCTTGCGGGGGGAGCCAGATACGCAGTATTTT. Translating gives CSAPSLRGEPDTQYF.